This TCR beta chain appears in the sequencing data of a study of blood T cell repertoires in COVID-19. Study at large: The samples span acute and convalescent COVID-19 from the United States, Italy and Spain. T cells, B-cell-depleted T cells, or PBMCs provided the cDNA or gDNA that served as material.

This clone was counted a single time. The data were produced by immunoSEQ multiplex PCR, yet TCRdb's version contains in-frame clones alone and is incomplete. This table holds 110,000 to 150,000 clones, 70% to 85% found once. The sequence came from a woman aged 80 or over in a cohort sampled during active or convalescent COVID-19. Specimen: peripheral blood.

The CDR3 protein is CASNPTGRQNEKLFF. In DNA form, the CDR3 reads TGTGCCAGCAACCCCACAGGGCGGCAAAATGAAAAACTGTTTTTT. This chain joins TRBV6-2 or TRBV6-3 and TRBJ1-4, with D possibly TRBD1 on 6 matching bases. CDR1 is MNHEY and CDR2 is SVGEGT in the germline V gene. Trimming took off 7 bases at V and 5 bases at J, with 17 bases between the two ends. The CDR3 is 15 residues long.